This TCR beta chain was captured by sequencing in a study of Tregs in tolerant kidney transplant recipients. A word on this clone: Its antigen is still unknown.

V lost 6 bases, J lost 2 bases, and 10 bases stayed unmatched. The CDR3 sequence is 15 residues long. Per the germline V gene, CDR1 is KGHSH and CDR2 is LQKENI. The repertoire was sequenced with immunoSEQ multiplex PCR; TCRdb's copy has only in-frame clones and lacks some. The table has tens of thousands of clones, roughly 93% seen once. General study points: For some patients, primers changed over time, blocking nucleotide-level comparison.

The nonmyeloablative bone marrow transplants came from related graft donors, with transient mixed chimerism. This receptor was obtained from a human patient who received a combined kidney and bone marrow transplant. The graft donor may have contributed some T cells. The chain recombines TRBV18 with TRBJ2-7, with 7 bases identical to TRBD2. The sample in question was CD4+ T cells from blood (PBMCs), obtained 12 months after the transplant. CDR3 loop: CASSARRAGAYEQYF. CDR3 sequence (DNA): TGTGCCAGCTCCGCCCGCCGGGCGGGAGCCTACGAGCAGTACTTC.